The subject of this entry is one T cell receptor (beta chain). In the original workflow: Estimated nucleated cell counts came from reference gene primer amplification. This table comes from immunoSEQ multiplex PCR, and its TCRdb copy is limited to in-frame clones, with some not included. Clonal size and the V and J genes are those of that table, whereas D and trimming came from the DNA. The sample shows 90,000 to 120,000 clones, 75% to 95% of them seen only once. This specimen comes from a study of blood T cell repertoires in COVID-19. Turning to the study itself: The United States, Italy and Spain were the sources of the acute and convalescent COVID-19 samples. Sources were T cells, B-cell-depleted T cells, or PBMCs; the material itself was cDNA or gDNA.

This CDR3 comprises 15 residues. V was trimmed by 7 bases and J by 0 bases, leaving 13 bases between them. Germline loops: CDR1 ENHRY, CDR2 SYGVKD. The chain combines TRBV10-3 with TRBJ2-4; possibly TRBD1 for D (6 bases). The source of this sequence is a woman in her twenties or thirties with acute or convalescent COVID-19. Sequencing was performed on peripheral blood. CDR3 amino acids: CAIIGGREAKNIQYF. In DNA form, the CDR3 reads TGTGCCATCATAGGGGGACGAGAAGCCAAAAACATTCAGTACTTC.